This T cell receptor (beta chain) was identified in a study of shared clonotypes between healthy human individuals. Assay used: immunoSEQ multiplex PCR; TCRdb lists only in-frame clones, some missing. The data show roughly 1 million clones, around 74% seen once. The count of this clone is one. V lost 4 bases to trimming and J lost 5 bases; unmatched junction nucleotides: 6. The CDR3 is 14 amino acids. Per the germline V gene, CDR1 is SGDLS and CDR2 is YYNGEE. The gene calls are TRBV9 and TRBJ2-5, with 9 bases matching TRBD1. The sequenced sample consisted of memory CD4+ T cells sorted from blood. Subset in this sample: CD45RA-negative fraction. This sequence originates from a man aged 18 to 30 in good health. The CDR3 reads CASSWGQGEETQYF. As DNA, the CDR3 is TGTGCCAGCAGCTGGGGACAGGGTGAGGAGACCCAGTACTTC. Full variable domain (remainder filled in from reference TRBV9 and TRBJ2-5): DSGVTQTPKHLITATGQRVTLRCSPRSGDLSVYWYQQSLDQGLQFLIQYYNGEERAKGNILERFSAQQFPDLHSELNLSSLELGDSALYFCASSWGQGEETQYFGPGTRLLVL.